These 27 T cell receptor beta chains share one sample of origin, sequenced in a study of CD8+CD57+ T cells in acquired aplastic anemia. Profiles of TCR beta VDJ and CDR3 were generated from a genomic DNA template. TCRdb ran MiXCR on the reads and lists one entry per CDR3 protein. This table has 250,000 to 350,000 distinct CDR3 sequences, 56% appearing once. By flow cytometry, patients selected for sequencing had shown an expansion of CD8+CD57+ cells. What was sequenced was sorted CD4+, CD8+, or CD8+CD57+ T cells (not recorded which) from PBMCs. These receptors were obtained from a human donor with aplastic anemia.

This clonotype was counted ten times or more. The genes are TRBV5-6 and TRBJ2-3; no reliable D call. Trimming removed 0 bases from V and 1 base from J, with 6 bases in between. From germline, CDR1 is SGHDT and CDR2 YYEEEE. The CDR3 extends over 14 amino acids. For the CDR3, the DNA is TGTGCCAGCAGCTTGGGACCCGGCACAGATACGCAGTATTTT. It is translated as CASSLGPGTDTQYF.

This clonotype was seen a few times. The genes are TRBV4-3 and TRBJ2-7; TRBD1 agrees at 9 bases. The germline V gene has CDR1 LGHNA and CDR2 YSLEER. CDR3 length equals 17 residues. V lost 0 bases and J lost 3; bases outside the gene matches: 9. CDR3 DNA sequence: TGCGCCAGCAGCCAAGATCGGGGACAGGGTGGGAACTACGAGCAGTACTTC. Amino acid sequence: CASSQDRGQGGNYEQYF.

The chain couples TRBV7-2 to TRBJ2-3, with 10 bases aligning to TRBD2. CDR3 length: 16 amino acids. Per the germline V gene, CDR1 is SGHTA and CDR2 is FQGNSA. Losses at the gene ends were 0 bases for V and 8 bases for J; bases not matched to a gene: 8. The CDR3 protein is CASSLAGRAGGSTQYF. In DNA form, the CDR3 reads TGTGCCAGCAGCTTAGCGGGCAGAGCGGGGGGGAGTACGCAGTATTTT.

This clonotype has ten or more counts. The V and J genes are TRBV19 and TRBJ2-6; 7 positions agree with TRBD1. This CDR3 is 17 amino acids long. After removal of 8 bases from V and 0 bases from J, the junction contained 10 bases not matched to a gene. CDR1 and CDR2 from the germline V gene are LNHDA and SQIVND (reference sequence). The CDR3 region is CASHKGATGSGANVLTF. CDR3 DNA: TGTGCCAGTCACAAGGGGGCTACGGGCTCTGGGGCCAACGTCCTGACTTTC.

This chain links TRBV19 with TRBJ2-1; TRBD2 agrees at 7 bases. The CDR3 consists of 15 residues. Looked up from germline, CDR1 is LNHDA and CDR2 is SQIVND (reference sequence). The V gene end was trimmed by 5 bases and the J gene end by 6 bases; junction bases not matched to a gene: 10. The CDR3 loop is CASSFGTTSANEQFF. The CDR3 region has the DNA TGTGCCAGTAGTTTCGGGACTACCTCGGCCAATGAGCAGTTCTTC.

The V and J genes are TRBV29-1 and TRBJ2-1; no firm D call. This CDR3 comprises 13 residues. Germline CDR1 and CDR2: SQVTM and ANQGSEA. Trimming removed 5 bases at V and 0 bases at J, with 8 bases between. CDR3 region: CSVPGDSYNEQFF. The CDR3 DNA is TGCAGCGTTCCAGGCGACTCCTACAATGAGCAGTTCTTC.

The chain links TRBV19 to TRBJ2-4; a possible D gene is TRBD1 (5 bases). The end of the DNA is better explained by TRBJ2-7, so the J call may be wrong. The CDR3 extends over 15 amino acids. Germline assignment: CDR1 LNHDA and CDR2 SQIVND (reference sequence). The CDR3 coding sequence is TGTGCCAGTAGTATGAAGCTTCAGGGTCACTACGAGCAGTACTTC. Translated, it gives CASSMKLQGHYEQYF.

This clonotype was seen only a few times. The chain couples TRBV5-8 to TRBJ2-5; D unclear. The CDR3 length is 13 residues. Looked up from germline, CDR1 is SGHTS and CDR2 is YDEGEE. V lost 0 bases and J 4 bases, leaving 7 bases between the germline ends. For the CDR3, the DNA is TGTGCCAGCAGCTTGGCCGGCCGAGAGACCCAGTACTTC. Its protein is CASSLAGRETQYF. The whole variable domain, remainder taken from reference TRBV5-8 and TRBJ2-5, is EAGVTQSPTHLIKTRGQQATLRCSPISGHTSVYWYQQALGLGLQFLLWYDEGEERNRGNFPPRFSGRQFPNYSSELNVNALELEDSALYLCASSLAGRETQYFGPGTRLLVL.

This chain joins TRBV7-2 and TRBJ1-5, with D unresolved. Trimming pared 4 bases from V and 2 bases from J, leaving 9 bases between. The CDR3 has 14 residues. Germline V gives CDR1 SGHTA, CDR2 FQGNSA. The DNA for the CDR3 is TGTGCCAGCAGCTCTAACCTGGGCAATCAGCCCCAGCATTTT. This codes for CASSSNLGNQPQHF. The entire variable domain, with the rest obtained from reference TRBV7-2 and TRBJ1-5, is as follows: GAGVSQSPSNKVTEKGKDVELRCDPISGHTALYWYRQSLGQGLEFLIYFQGNSAPDKSGLPSDRFSAERTGGSVSTLTIQRTQQEDSAVYLCASSSNLGNQPQHFGDGTRLSIL.

This clonotype was counted between two and nine times. This chain connects TRBV11-2 to TRBJ2-7; 11 nucleotides align to TRBD1. Germline CDR1 reads SGHAT; CDR2 reads FQNNGV. The junction had 7 bases not matched to a gene; V was cut back by 5 bases and J by 4 bases. The CDR3 is made up of 15 amino acids. CDR3 protein: CASSTLDRGHYEQYF. The CDR3 nucleotides read TGTGCCAGCAGCACCCTGGACAGGGGGCATTACGAGCAGTACTTC.

This clonotype came up a few times. The V gene is TRBV7-9, the J gene TRBJ1-1; D gene unclear. V was pared by 5 bases and J by 4 bases, with 17 bases between. The CDR3 is 15 amino acids. Germline V gene lookup returns CDR1 SEHNR and CDR2 FQNEAQ (reference sequence). CDR3 nucleotides: TGTGCCAGCAGCAGAACTCCCGCGGCGATCACTGAAGCTTTCTTT. It encodes CASSRTPAAITEAFF.

As regards this clonotype: A read error may account for a junction end that differs from germline. This chain uses TRBV20-1 with TRBJ1-1; possibly TRBD1 for D (6 bases). This CDR3 region has 13 residues. CDR1 is DFQATT and CDR2 is SNEGSKA in the germline V gene (reference sequence). Written as DNA, the CDR3 is TGCAGCACCTCGGGACACCGGAACACTAAAGCTTTCTTT. This gives the protein CSTSGHRNTKAFF.

The CDR3 DNA reads as TGTGCCAGCAGTTGGGGTACTGGGGAGCTGTTTTTT. This codes for CASSWGTGELFF. This chain links TRBV12-3 or TRBV12-4 with TRBJ2-2; D gene ambiguous. V was pared by 4 bases and J by 8 bases, with 8 bases between. The CDR3 extends over 12 amino acids.

The chain employs TRBV19 and TRBJ1-3, with TRBD1 matching 8 bases. Trimming cost V 8 bases and J 5 bases; bases outside gene matches: 11. Per the germline V gene, CDR1 is LNHDA and CDR2 is SQIVND (reference sequence). This CDR3 is 15 amino acids long. DNA of the CDR3: TGTGCCAGTGGAGTGGGACAGGACCTGAGAAACACCATATATTTT. Protein: CASGVGQDLRNTIYF.

The V call is TRBV2, the J call TRBJ2-2, with TRBD2 matching 10 bases. CDR1 is SNHLY and CDR2 is FYNNEI in the germline V gene. The CDR3 spans 15 residues. The V segment lost 10 bases and the J segment 3 bases; nucleotides outside the gene matches: 8. DNA for the CDR3: TGTGCCACAAAAAGCGGGGGGGCCGACACCGGGGAGCTGTTTTTT. As protein: CATKSGGADTGELFF. Full variable domain (outside the CDR3, taken from reference TRBV2 and TRBJ2-2): EPEVTQTPSHQVTQMGQEVILRCVPISNHLYFYWYRQILGQKVEFLVSFYNNEISEKSEIFDDQFSVERPDGSNFTLKIRSTKLEDSAMYFCATKSGGADTGELFFGEGSRLTVL.

The genes are TRBV7-9 and TRBJ1-3, with a possible D match to TRBD1 (5 bases). The V and J ends lost 3 bases and 3 bases respectively, with 12 bases between them. Germline-derived CDR1 and CDR2 are SEHNR and FQNEAQ (reference sequence). This CDR3 region has 15 residues. The CDR3 is CASSLGGGRGNTIYF. The CDR3 DNA sequence: TGTGCCAGCAGCTTGGGCGGGGGACGTGGAAACACCATATATTTT. The entire variable domain, with the rest obtained from reference TRBV7-9 and TRBJ1-3, is as follows: DTGVSQNPRHKITKRGQNVTFRCDPISEHNRLYWYRQTLGQGPEFLTYFQNEAQLEKSRLLSDRFSAERPKGSFSTLEIQRTEQGDSAMYLCASSLGGGRGNTIYFGEGSWLTVV.

This chain uses TRBV5-1 with TRBJ1-6; 7 nucleotides agree with TRBD1. The CDR3 loop spans 16 amino acids. Trimming at V came to 4 bases and at J to 6 bases, leaving 10 bases not matched to a gene. Germline lookup yields CDR1 SGHRS and CDR2 YFSETQ. The CDR3 loop reads CASSMQPGQFNSPLHF. In nucleotides, the CDR3 is TGCGCCAGCAGCATGCAACCGGGACAGTTTAATTCACCCCTCCACTTT.

The chain combines TRBV2 with TRBJ2-5, with TRBD1 matching over 8 bases. This CDR3 has 14 amino acids. Germline V lookup: CDR1 SNHLY, CDR2 FYNNEI. V shed 3 bases and J 4 bases; nucleotides not matched to a gene: 4. The CDR3 DNA reads TGTGCCAGCAGTGACCGGGACAGGATAGAGACCCAGTACTTC. This encodes CASSDRDRIETQYF. Combining the CDR3 with reference TRBV2 and TRBJ2-5 gives the whole variable domain EPEVTQTPSHQVTQMGQEVILRCVPISNHLYFYWYRQILGQKVEFLVSFYNNEISEKSEIFDDQFSVERPDGSNFTLKIRSTKLEDSAMYFCASSDRDRIETQYFGPGTRLLVL.

A remark on this clonotype: At one end the junction does not follow the germline gene, possibly because of a read error. J is TRBJ2-3 and V is TRBV20-1, with D perhaps TRBD2 (6 bases). The CDR3 totals 14 residues. The germline V gene encodes CDR1 DFQATT and CDR2 SNEGSKA (reference sequence). The CDR3 nucleotides are TGCAATGCCTTGGGACTGGCTAACACAGAAACGCAGTATTTT. Protein: CNALGLANTETQYF.

This chain joins TRBV7-6 and TRBJ2-1, with D maybe TRBD1 (6 bases). V dropped 2 bases and J dropped 9 bases, with 11 bases sitting between them. The germline V gene encodes CDR1 SGHVS and CDR2 FNYEAQ. CDR3 length: 13 amino acids. CDR3 in amino acids: CASSLKGVGEQFF. The DNA of the CDR3 is TGTGCCAGCAGCTTAAAGGGGGTGGGTGAGCAGTTCTTC.

V usage is TRBV7-8 and J usage is TRBJ2-5, with 7 bases matching TRBD1. The V segment lost 0 bases and the J segment 5 bases; nucleotides outside the gene matches: 6. The CDR3 is 15 residues long. CDR1 and CDR2 (germline): SGHVS, FQNEAQ. The CDR3 sequence: CASSLARTGSETQYF. CDR3 sequence (DNA): TGTGCCAGCAGCTTAGCCCGGACAGGTTCTGAGACCCAGTACTTC.

This clonotype came up a few times. The V and J genes are TRBV7-2 and TRBJ1-5; a possible D gene is TRBD1 (6 bases). Germline assignment: CDR1 SGHTA and CDR2 FQGNSA. V was trimmed by 1 base and J by 14 bases, leaving 21 bases between them. This CDR3 is 15 amino acids long. The CDR3 spells CASSLGVRGGPYEHF. CDR3 bases: TGTGCCAGCAGCTTAGGAGTACGGGGGGGGCCCTACGAGCATTTT.

Concerning this clonotype itself: Relative to the germline gene, one junction end is altered; a read error may explain this. This rearrangement joins TRBV9 to TRBJ1-4, with TRBD1 as a possible D gene (5 bases). Germline V lookup: CDR1 SGDLS, CDR2 YYNGEE. The CDR3 runs to 16 residues. CDR3 in amino acids: CASSVSGRRGDEKLFF. CDR3 bases: TGTGCCAGTAGCGTCAGTGGAAGAAGGGGTGATGAAAAACTGTTTTTT.

Ten or more counts support this clonotype. CDR3 sequence: CASSPPGDTQYF. In DNA, the CDR3 is TGTGCCAGCTCACCACCGGGTGATACGCAGTATTTT. The chain carries TRBV18 and TRBJ2-3; D not certain. V was shortened by 0 bases and J by 6 bases, with 4 bases between the two germline ends. CDR3 size: 12 residues. Looked up from germline, CDR1 is KGHSH and CDR2 is LQKENI.

Note on this clonotype: Since a much larger clone is just one base distant, this may be a read error. The chain recombines TRBV6-1 with TRBJ2-3; 7 positions agree with TRBD2. The V gene's germline CDR1 is MNHNS and CDR2 SASEGT. The CDR3 is 14 residues long. Trimming cost V 8 bases and J 4 bases; bases outside gene matches: 9. CDR3 sequence: CASWAGRGADTQYF. The CDR3 nucleotides read TGTGCCAGCTGGGCAGGGAGGGGCGCAGATACGCAGTATTTT.

Points on this clonotype: A junction boundary mismatches the germline segment, possibly from a read error. The chain recombines TRBV27 with TRBJ2-1, with 8 bases identical to TRBD2. Germline V gives CDR1 MNHEY, CDR2 SMNVEV (reference sequence). The CDR3 length is 12 residues. CDR3 residues: CASSPGGREQLF. The DNA for the CDR3 is TGTGCCAGCAGCCCGGGAGGGAGGGAGCAGCTCTTC.

The chain links TRBV20-1 to TRBJ2-5; TRBD2 matches at 7 bases. The CDR3 extends over 16 amino acids. After removal of 3 bases from V and 5 bases from J, the junction contained 15 bases not matched to a gene. The germline CDR1 and CDR2 sequences are DFQATT and SNEGSKA (reference sequence). CDR3 DNA sequence: TGCAGTGCTAGGGGGACGACTAGCTGGGGGGTCGAGACCCAGTACTTC. Residues: CSARGTTSWGVETQYF.